Shown below are 18 T cell receptor beta chains from a single sample sequenced in a study of blood T cell repertoires in COVID-19 (TCRdb year 2020). Library generation was performed with the immunoSEQ multiplex PCR assay. The clones in this table, taken by TCRdb from immuneACCESS, are in-frame only. Not every clone is retained; where verified, under half of the shortfall comes from an unresolved V gene, and the cause of the rest is unknown. This sample has some 250,000 clones in its table, and 60% to 75% of those were observed once. Around 3.4% of the sample is held by the ten biggest clonotypes. The sequencing input was peripheral blood. The source of these receptors is a woman older than 75 with acute or convalescent COVID-19.

This clone has just one count. The genes are TRBV6-5 and TRBJ1-3, with D possibly TRBD1 on 5 matching bases. The CDR3 runs 15 residues. With 0 bases removed from V and 9 bases from J, the gap between germline ends came to 15 bases. Germline values: CDR1 MNHEY, CDR2 SVGAGI. CDR3 nucleotides: TGTGCCAGCAGTTACTCCGAAGGGTGGGGGGGCACCATATATTTT. Translation: CASSYSEGWGGTIYF.

This clone came up many times. The chain couples TRBV7-9 to TRBJ2-4; D possibly corresponds to TRBD2 (7 bases). CDR1 SEHNR and CDR2 FQNEAQ come from the germline V gene (reference sequence). The CDR3 extends over 17 amino acids. Between the trimmed V and J ends, which lost 0 bases and 1 base, there was a span of 13 bases. The CDR3 DNA follows: TGTGCCAGCAGCTTAGCGGGGGAGGGGGACGCCAAAAACATTCAGTACTTC. Its protein product is CASSLAGEGDAKNIQYF.

The chain has TRBV19 and TRBJ1-5; D not certain. V was shortened by 6 bases and J by 3 bases, with 21 bases between the two germline ends. Germline lookup yields CDR1 LNHDA and CDR2 SQIVND (reference sequence). CDR3 length: 17 residues. Written as DNA, the CDR3 is TGTGCCAGTAGGAAGTCGGGGAAGACACCGTCCAATCAGCCCCAGCATTTT. It specifies CASRKSGKTPSNQPQHF.

This clone has a handful of counts. The chain joins TRBV7-9 to TRBJ2-1; 9 bases line up with TRBD2. The germline V gene encodes CDR1 SEHNR and CDR2 FQNEAQ (reference sequence). V shed 1 base, J shed 6 bases, and the junction held 7 bases outside the gene matches. This CDR3 has 16 amino acids. CDR3 region: CASSLGGGRVSNEQFF. The CDR3, as DNA: TGTGCCAGCAGCTTAGGTGGCGGGAGGGTGTCCAATGAGCAGTTCTTC.

The gene calls are TRBV6-2 or TRBV6-3 and TRBJ2-2; 9 bases align to TRBD1. The CDR3 contains 15 residues. V lost 6 bases, J lost 7 bases, and 9 bases stayed unmatched. Germline V lookup: CDR1 MNHEY, CDR2 SVGEGT. The CDR3 protein is CASSPAGQGIGELFF. The CDR3, as DNA: TGTGCCAGCAGCCCCGCTGGACAGGGGATCGGGGAGCTGTTTTTT.

The chain combines TRBV7-8 with TRBJ1-1; the D is unclear. The CDR3 has 16 amino acids. The ends were cut back, 5 bases at V and 5 bases at J, with 21 bases in the middle. Germline CDR1 SGHVS, CDR2 FQNEAQ. The CDR3 sequence is CASSRGGGGFNTEAFF. The CDR3 coding sequence is TGTGCCAGCAGCCGAGGAGGAGGCGGGTTTAATACTGAAGCTTTCTTT.

J is TRBJ2-1 and V is TRBV5-1, with 10 bases lining up with TRBD2. This CDR3 is 16 amino acids long. V lost 1 base to trimming and J lost 3 bases; unmatched junction nucleotides: 4. Germline V gene data show CDR1 as SGHRS and CDR2 as YFSETQ. CDR3 bases: TGCGCCAGCAGCTTGTGGGCTAGCGGGAGCTACAATGAGCAGTTCTTC. This codes for CASSLWASGSYNEQFF.

The chain couples TRBV7-3 to TRBJ1-2, with 7 bases lining up with TRBD1. CDR3 length: 13 residues. Germline CDR1 and CDR2: SGHTA and FQGTGA. The ends lost 4 bases at V and 4 bases at J; junction bases unmatched: 3. The DNA of the CDR3 is TGTGCCAGCAGCTCGTCAGGGGGCTATGGCTACACCTTC. It specifies CASSSSGGYGYTF.

The rearrangement joins TRBV3-1 (or the pseudogene TRBV3-2) to TRBJ2-7; TRBD2 might be the D (6 bases). The CDR3 runs 14 residues. Germline V CDR1 and CDR2: LGHDT, YNNKEL (reference sequence). Trimming shortened V by 4 bases and J by 2 bases, and 12 bases separated the two germline ends. CDR3 residues: CASSLGSQAYEQYF. In DNA, the CDR3 is TGTGCCAGCAGCCTCGGGAGCCAAGCCTACGAGCAGTACTTC.

The genes are TRBV19 and TRBJ2-3; 13 bases line up with TRBD2. The trim removed 1 base at V and 5 bases at J, leaving 3 bases unmatched. This CDR3 spans 16 amino acids. The germline V gene encodes CDR1 LNHDA and CDR2 SQIVND (reference sequence). CDR3 region: CASSIGGLAGVDTQYF. CDR3 nucleotide sequence: TGTGCCAGTAGTATAGGTGGACTAGCGGGAGTAGATACGCAGTATTTT.

V gene TRBV5-5 combines with J gene TRBJ2-5; D is unresolved. The V gene's germline CDR1 is SGHKS and CDR2 YYEKEE (reference sequence). The V end was cut by 4 bases, the J end by 3 bases, with 16 bases between. CDR3 length: 15 amino acids. Here the CDR3 DNA reads TGTGCCAGCAGCCCCCAGTTCACATTAAAAGAGACCCAGTACTTC. Its protein is CASSPQFTLKETQYF. Full variable domain (rest looked up from reference TRBV5-5 and TRBJ2-5): DAGVTQSPTHLIKTRGQQVTLRCSPISGHKSVSWYQQVLGQGPQFIFQYYEKEERGRGNFPDRFSARQFPNYSSELNVNALLLGDSALYLCASSPQFTLKETQYFGPGTRLLVL.

This chain joins TRBV5-1 and TRBJ1-6; tentatively, D is TRBD1 (5 bases). Trimming left V 0 bases short and J 10 bases short, with 11 bases between. Germline V CDR1 and CDR2: SGHRS, YFSETQ. The CDR3 is 14 amino acids. The CDR3 here is CASSLEGFRSPLHF. The CDR3 coding sequence is TGCGCCAGCAGCTTGGAGGGGTTCCGCTCACCCCTCCACTTT.

The V gene is TRBV11-3, the J gene TRBJ2-2, with TRBD1 as a possible D gene (5 bases). Trimming removed 2 bases at V and 2 bases at J, with 9 bases between. This CDR3 has 15 residues. Germline CDR1 reads SGHNT; CDR2 reads YENEEA. Here the CDR3 reads CASSLNQGNTGELFF. The CDR3 nucleotides read TGTGCCAGCAGCTTAAATCAGGGAAACACCGGGGAGCTGTTTTTT. Together with reference TRBV11-3 and TRBJ2-2, the CDR3 gives the full variable domain: EAGVVQSPRYKIIEKKQPVAFWCNPISGHNTLYWYLQNLGQGPELLIRYENEEAVDDSQLPKDRFSAERLKGVDSTLKIQPAELGDSAVYLCASSLNQGNTGELFFGEGSRLTVL.

This clone was counted at least ten times. The chain is built from TRBV5-1 and TRBJ2-2; D remains unclear. V lost 7 bases and J 3 bases, leaving 13 bases between the germline ends. The CDR3 length is 14 residues. From germline, CDR1 is SGHRS and CDR2 YFSETQ. The DNA of the CDR3 is TGCGCCAGCCGAGGTATGAGTGACACCGGGGAGCTGTTTTTT. Its protein product is CASRGMSDTGELFF.

This chain links TRBV7-9 with TRBJ2-1; 10 bases are a match to TRBD2. The CDR3 extends over 16 amino acids. The germline CDR1 and CDR2 sequences are SEHNR and FQNEAQ (reference sequence). Trimming took 3 bases from V and 4 from J; bases not matched to a gene: 6. The CDR3 nucleotides are TGTGCCAGCAGCTTCGGGGCTAGCGGGAGATACAATGAGCAGTTCTTC. As protein: CASSFGASGRYNEQFF.

In this sample, this clone turned up a few times. This rearrangement joins TRBV7-9 to TRBJ1-2, with 7 bases matching TRBD1. The CDR3 has 15 residues. The ends lost 5 bases at V and 6 bases at J; junction bases unmatched: 12. Germline loops: CDR1 SEHNR, CDR2 FQNEAQ (reference sequence). The CDR3 spells CASSRDRDRLDGYTF. DNA of the CDR3: TGTGCCAGCAGCAGAGACAGGGATCGGTTGGATGGCTACACCTTC.

The chain combines TRBV7-5 with TRBJ2-3; the DNA was not compared with TRBD2, the D call given in the table. TRBV7-5 corresponds to a pseudogene. This CDR3 has 16 amino acids. In nucleotides, the CDR3 is TGTGTCAGAAGCCCACAGCGGGAGGCGGGCACAGATACGCAGTATTTT. Amino acids: CVRSPQREAGTDTQYF.

This chain links TRBV28 with TRBJ1-2; 7 bases map to TRBD1. The germline V gene encodes CDR1 MDHEN and CDR2 SYDVKM. After removal of 5 bases from V and 4 bases from J, the junction contained 4 bases not matched to a gene. This CDR3 is built from 13 residues. The CDR3, as DNA: TGTGCCAGCAGTCCAGGGACAGTCTATGGCTACACCTTC. Translated, it gives CASSPGTVYGYTF.